The 24 T cell receptor beta chains listed next were all sequenced from one sample in a study of blood T cell repertoires in COVID-19. Using immunoSEQ multiplex PCR, the repertoire was profiled, and TCRdb retains in-frame clones only, with some absent. The sample yields about 200,000 clones, roughly 88% seen once. Input material: peripheral blood. The receptor source for this set is a young man who had recovered from COVID-19.

The rearrangement joins TRBV25-1 to TRBJ1-1; D ambiguous. This CDR3 is 11 amino acids long. Trimming cost V 3 bases and J 6 bases, with 5 bases left between them. In germline, CDR1 is MGHDK, CDR2 SYGVNS. The CDR3, as DNA: TGTGCCAGCAGTGACGGGGCTGAAGCTTTCTTT. Its protein product is CASSDGAEAFF.

This clone was found many times. This rearrangement joins TRBV6-1 to TRBJ2-3; 14 bases agree with TRBD2. The CDR3 runs 16 residues. Losses at the gene ends were 4 bases for V and 9 bases for J; bases not matched to a gene: 9. The germline V gene has CDR1 MNHNS and CDR2 SASEGT. CDR3 loop: CASSGTSGGPIETQYF. DNA of the CDR3: TGTGCCAGCAGTGGGACTAGCGGGGGGCCTATCGAGACGCAGTATTTT.

The V and J genes are TRBV11-3 and TRBJ2-7, with TRBD2 as a possible D gene (6 bases). Germline CDR1 reads SGHNT; CDR2 reads YENEEA. The CDR3 is made up of 15 amino acids. V dropped 0 bases and J dropped 1 base, with 10 bases sitting between them. CDR3 DNA sequence: TGTGCCAGCAGCTTAGAAAGCGGGCCTTCCTACGAGCAGTACTTC. As protein: CASSLESGPSYEQYF.

The chain is built from TRBV19 and TRBJ1-1; TRBD1 is a possible D gene (6 bases). CDR3 length: 13 amino acids. The V end lost 3 bases, the J end lost 5 bases, and 10 bases lay between the germline ends. Germline assignment: CDR1 LNHDA and CDR2 SQIVND (reference sequence). The CDR3, as DNA: TGTGCCAGTAGTATGGGGGCAACGACTGAAGCTTTCTTT. Amino acids: CASSMGATTEAFF.

This chain joins TRBV27 and TRBJ1-5; D is uncertain. Between the trimmed V and J ends, which lost 1 base and 5 bases, there was a span of 6 bases. From germline, CDR1 is MNHEY and CDR2 SMNVEV (reference sequence). The CDR3 covers 13 residues. The CDR3 region is CASSLYRDQPQHF. For the CDR3, the DNA is TGTGCCAGCAGTTTATATCGGGATCAGCCCCAGCATTTT.

The chain recombines TRBV5-1 with TRBJ2-1; 10 bases agree with TRBD2. Trimming removed 7 bases from V and 2 bases from J; junction bases left unmatched: 3. Germline V CDR1 and CDR2: SGHRS, YFSETQ. The CDR3 has 14 residues. CDR3: CASGTSATYNEQFF. CDR3 bases: TGCGCCAGCGGGACTAGCGCCACCTACAATGAGCAGTTCTTC.

The CDR3 nucleotides read TGTGCCAGTAGCCTCGACCGGGATCGAGGCGCCCAGTACTTC. This codes for CASSLDRDRGAQYF. This chain uses TRBV19 with TRBJ2-5; D possibly corresponds to TRBD2 (5 bases). The V and J ends lost 6 bases and 9 bases respectively, with 20 bases between them. CDR1 is LNHDA and CDR2 is SQIVND in the germline V gene (reference sequence). The CDR3 is 14 residues long.

Regarding this clone: Other DNA sequences from this sample encode an identical CDR3 as well. V is TRBV4-3 and J is TRBJ1-1, with D possibly TRBD1 on 5 matching bases. Germline values: CDR1 LGHNA, CDR2 YSLEER. Trimming pared 0 bases from V and 3 bases from J, leaving 8 bases between. The CDR3 has 14 amino acids. The DNA for the CDR3 is TGCGCCAGCAGCCAAGATAGGGGCCACACTGAAGCTTTCTTT. As protein: CASSQDRGHTEAFF.

The chain uses TRBV5-6 and TRBJ1-2; D remains unclear. CDR1 SGHDT and CDR2 YYEEEE come from the germline V gene. The ends were cut back, 4 bases at V and 1 base at J, with 17 bases in the middle. The CDR3 contains 16 residues. CDR3 DNA sequence: TGTGCCAGCAGCCTACCGGAACAGTGGTATAACTATGGCTACACCTTC. It specifies CASSLPEQWYNYGYTF.

The CDR3 DNA is TGCGCCAGCAGCTTGGCCGGGGTAGAGACCCAGTACTTC. It yields the protein CASSLAGVETQYF. This rearrangement joins TRBV5-1 to TRBJ2-5, with D maybe TRBD2 (5 bases). Germline-derived CDR1 and CDR2 are SGHRS and YFSETQ. V lost 0 bases and J lost 4, with 7 bases in between. The CDR3 consists of 13 residues.

The V call is TRBV6-5, the J call TRBJ1-6; TRBD1 matches at 9 bases. The CDR3 runs to 14 residues. V shed 5 bases and J 10 bases; nucleotides not matched to a gene: 6. Germline CDR1 MNHEY, CDR2 SVGAGI. The CDR3, as DNA: TGTGCCAGCAGTCTCCGGGACAGGGTGTCACCCCTCCACTTT. This gives the protein CASSLRDRVSPLHF.

J is TRBJ1-2 and V is TRBV29-1; D is uncertain. Per germline, CDR1 SQVTM and CDR2 ANQGSEA. V lost 4 bases and J lost 1, with 10 bases in between. The CDR3 is made up of 13 amino acids. The CDR3 reads CSVVRPSNYGYTF. The DNA of the CDR3 is TGCAGCGTTGTCCGTCCCAGTAACTATGGCTACACCTTC.

This clone has a single count. The chain employs TRBV5-6 and TRBJ2-3, with 8 bases aligning to TRBD2. With 4 bases clipped from V and 2 bases from J, the junction kept 12 bases outside the gene matches. The germline V gene has CDR1 SGHDT and CDR2 YYEEEE. The CDR3 consists of 17 residues. This CDR3 is CASSPGPLAVPTDTQYF. The CDR3 bases are TGTGCCAGCAGCCCAGGCCCACTAGCGGTTCCCACAGATACGCAGTATTTT.

This chain connects TRBV29-1 to TRBJ2-2; weak D call: TRBD2 (5 bases). Per germline, CDR1 SQVTM and CDR2 ANQGSEA. This CDR3 spans 12 amino acids. The V gene lost 7 bases and the J gene lost 5 bases, with 11 bases spanning the gap. The CDR3 is CSGGPGTGELFF. The CDR3 DNA reads as TGCAGCGGCGGGCCCGGGACCGGGGAGCTGTTTTTT.

The rearrangement uses TRBV9 and TRBJ1-2, with D perhaps TRBD1 (5 bases). V was pared by 0 bases and J by 7 bases, with 22 bases between. Germline assignment: CDR1 SGDLS and CDR2 YYNGEE. The CDR3 is 17 residues long. DNA of the CDR3: TGTGCCAGCAGCGTAGTAGAGTACGACAGCCGCCCCAGTGGCTACACCTTC. This translates into CASSVVEYDSRPSGYTF.

The V gene is TRBV11-2, the J gene TRBJ1-2, with 12 bases identical to TRBD1. CDR1 is SGHAT, CDR2 FQNNGV, per germline. Trimming removed 4 bases from V and 6 bases from J; junction bases left unmatched: 12. The CDR3 has 17 amino acids. Here the CDR3 reads CASSYNPGQGAQNGYTF. CDR3 bases: TGTGCCAGCAGCTATAACCCGGGACAGGGGGCGCAGAATGGCTACACCTTC.

J is TRBJ2-3 and V is TRBV5-6; D call uncertain. The V gene lost 0 bases and the J gene lost 0 bases, with 11 bases spanning the gap. The germline V gene has CDR1 SGHDT and CDR2 YYEEEE. The CDR3 is made up of 16 amino acids. The CDR3 spells CASSLVLRLSTDTQYF. CDR3 bases: TGTGCCAGCAGCTTGGTGCTAAGACTGAGCACAGATACGCAGTATTTT. Full variable domain (outside the CDR3, taken from reference TRBV5-6 and TRBJ2-3): DAGVTQSPTHLIKTRGQQVTLRCSPKSGHDTVSWYQQALGQGPQFIFQYYEEEERQRGNFPDRFSGHQFPNYSSELNVNALLLGDSALYLCASSLVLRLSTDTQYFGPGTRLTVL.

The J gene is TRBJ1-2, the V gene TRBV6-6; 8 bases match TRBD1. Per germline, CDR1 MNHNY and CDR2 SVGAGI (reference sequence). The CDR3 extends over 17 amino acids. Trimming at V came to 5 bases and at J to 4 bases, leaving 15 bases not matched to a gene. CDR3 protein: CASSLGQGGVIGYGYTF. As DNA, the CDR3 is TGTGCCAGCAGTCTCGGACAGGGAGGTGTTATCGGCTATGGCTACACCTTC.

DNA for the CDR3: TGTGCCAGCAGCCAACAATGGGAGCAGTACTTC. This translates into CASSQQWEQYF. The rearrangement uses TRBV6-2 or TRBV6-3 and TRBJ2-7; D remains ambiguous. The CDR3 is 11 amino acids. Between the trimmed V and J ends, which lost 6 bases and 7 bases, there was a span of 10 bases. Germline loops: CDR1 MNHEY, CDR2 SVGEGT.

The chain joins TRBV9 to TRBJ2-5; 10 nucleotides agree with TRBD2. J was trimmed by 5 bases and V by 0 bases; bases with no gene match: 7. The germline V gene encodes CDR1 SGDLS and CDR2 YYNGEE. This CDR3 contains 16 residues. In DNA, the CDR3 is TGTGCCAGCAGCGTAGGAGCGGGGGGGCCGAGTGAGACCCAGTACTTC. Amino acids: CASSVGAGGPSETQYF.

Only a few counts were recorded for this clone. This chain uses TRBV2 with TRBJ1-5; 8 bases line up with TRBD1. Trimming removed 6 bases from V and 4 bases from J; junction bases left unmatched: 5. The CDR3 is made up of 14 amino acids. Germline lookup yields CDR1 SNHLY and CDR2 FYNNEI. The CDR3 DNA reads TGTGCCAGCAGGGACAGGGACCCTAATCAGCCCCAGCATTTT. The encoded protein is CASRDRDPNQPQHF.

The CDR3 DNA follows: TGTGCCAGCAGCAAGCCGGGACAGACACGAGACGAGCAGTACTTC. It specifies CASSKPGQTRDEQYF. This chain connects TRBV5-4 to TRBJ2-7; 7 nucleotides line up with TRBD1. The CDR3 runs 15 residues. Germline V gives CDR1 SGHNT, CDR2 YYREEE (reference sequence). V gave up 4 bases and J gave up 5 bases; unmatched junction bases: 12.

This chain uses TRBV28 with TRBJ1-6; 7 bases map to TRBD1. This CDR3 contains 16 residues. V dropped 3 bases and J dropped 6; count of bases not matched to a gene: 8. Germline-derived CDR1 and CDR2 are MDHEN and SYDVKM. In nucleotides, the CDR3 is TGTGCCAGCAGTTTCCGACCGGGACAGCTTAATTCACCCCTCCACTTT. Translating gives CASSFRPGQLNSPLHF.

The rearrangement uses TRBV4-1 and TRBJ1-2; tentatively, D is TRBD1 (5 bases). V dropped 3 bases and J dropped 1 base, with 24 bases sitting between them. CDR3 length: 19 residues. From germline, CDR1 is MGHRA and CDR2 YSYEKL. The CDR3 coding sequence is TGCGCCAGCAGCCAGTCGACAGACTTCGTCGGGGGAGTTAACTATGGCTACACCTTC. Protein product: CASSQSTDFVGGVNYGYTF.